This T cell receptor (beta chain) is from a study of blood T cells in healthy people across ages. Through a sample-barcoded 5' primer and a J-beta primer mix, a second PCR was run for roughly 6 to 12 cycles. From the 5' RACE reads, TCRdb called clonotypes with MiXCR, one entry per CDR3 protein. The data contain over 700,000 distinct CDR3 sequences, 20% to 30% of them seen just once; the ten biggest clones take up 9.4%. General observations from the study: Underestimates were what the diversity estimates from one million T cells were considered to be.

A word on this clonotype: Antigen specificity is unknown.

CDR1 and CDR2 from the germline V gene are DFQATT and SNEGSKA (reference sequence). Between the trimmed V and J ends, which lost 1 base and 3 bases, there was a span of 10 bases. This CDR3 comprises 14 residues. The same specimen was also included in a second study, on T cells of mothers and their children.

The receptor's source is a boy between 10 and 17 years old in good health. The sample was blood. The chain employs TRBV20-1 and TRBJ2-1; D gene unclear. The CDR3 sequence: CSARGWQDYNEQFF. DNA of the CDR3: TGCAGTGCTAGAGGTTGGCAAGACTACAATGAGCAGTTCTTC.